The sequence of this T cell receptor beta chain was determined in a study of regulatory T cells in long-lasting Graves disease. About the research overall: Patients with persistent Graves' disease had over 5 years of antithyroid drugs and persistent TSH receptor antibodies. Regarding the study as a whole: Patients with persistent disease showed a bias toward TRBV28, TRBJ1-2 and TRBJ2-5. TCR diversity was lower in persistent Graves' patients (versus newly diagnosed ones). It is possible that accuracy was reduced by the small size of the sample.

Only a few counts were recorded for this clonotype. As yet, its antigen is unknown. Described time point: persistent/refractory GD, antithyroid drugs over 5 years with positive TRAb. PBMC RNA was the source of the TCR library. Germline assignment: CDR1 DFQATT and CDR2 SNEGSKA (reference sequence). Trimming took off 6 bases at V and 5 bases at J, with 20 bases between the two ends. The CDR3 has 15 residues. Combining iRepertoire HTBI primers with Arm-PCR of CDR3 regions, the authors built TCR beta libraries. In TCRdb, the multiplex PCR reads were re-called with MiXCR into one record per CDR3 protein. The table lists 350,000 to 500,000 distinct CDR3 sequences, over 20% of them singletons.

The rearrangement joins TRBV20-1 to TRBJ1-5; tentatively, D is TRBD1 (6 bases). The source of this sequence is a female donor with Graves disease. Here the sequenced sample was peripheral blood mononuclear cells (PBMCs), taken when the disease was refractory, from a patient treated with antithyroid drugs. The CDR3 is CSAKGPGTFDQPQHF. The CDR3 nucleotides are TGCAGTGCCAAGGGGCCCGGGACATTCGATCAGCCCCAGCATTTT.